This T cell receptor beta chain was identified in a study of CD8 T cells in Susac syndrome. Study summary: Within the sequenced Susac syndrome patient group, about six exhibited active disease and about 8 were in remission.

With V trimmed by 5 bases and J by 0 bases, 4 bases remained unmatched. Germline-derived CDR1 and CDR2 are SEHNR and FQNEAQ (reference sequence). CDR3 length: 15 amino acids. Bulk CD8+ and CD4+ cells came from magnetic negative isolation; CD8+ TEMRA by FACS. An amount of RNA that ranged from roughly 0.45 to 1 ug was reverse transcribed with random hexamers. MiXCR was run by TCRdb on the immunoSEQ multiplex PCR reads, yielding one entry per CDR3 protein. Seen here are some 180,000 distinct CDR3 sequences, roughly 91% observed once, and the top ten hold approximately 0.09%. This clonotype was obtained from a human donor with Susac syndrome. The chain has TRBV7-9 and TRBJ2-7; TRBD1 matches at 10 bases. The sequenced material came from CD4+ T cells from PBMCs. CDR3 bases: TGTGCCAGCAGCCGGGACAGGGGAGACTCCTACGAGCAGTACTTC. Residues: CASSRDRGDSYEQYF.